Listed below are T cell receptor beta chains from one sample, sequenced in a study of blood T cell repertoires in COVID-19. Produced via immunoSEQ multiplex PCR; TCRdb's table is partial and in-frame only. The table has about 480,000 clones, around 88% seen once. The sequencing input was peripheral blood. These receptors were obtained from a woman aged 30 to 39 with acute or convalescent COVID-19. Each CDR3 is given with its conserved first and last residue.

j_call v_call cdr3_aa
TRBJ1-4 TRBV18 CASSQETARTNEKLFF
TRBJ1-2 TRBV28 CASSPTGVLSYTF
TRBJ2-3 TRBV12-3/TRBV12-4 CASAGGTDTQYF
TRBJ2-7 TRBV4-1 CASSRTGTGDYEQYF
TRBJ2-1 TRBV15 CATSIIMGQGADEQFF
TRBJ2-7 TRBV6-5 CASSYEGGRQYF
TRBJ2-3 TRBV1 CTSSPSLTSGELTDTQYF
TRBJ1-6 TRBV5-1 CASSEQGSNSPLHF
TRBJ2-1 TRBV19 CASSIGGQLPSYNEQFF
TRBJ1-2 TRBV5-4 CASGSEDSYGYTF
TRBJ1-1 TRBV6-4 CASSVQSNTEAFF
TRBJ1-1 TRBV18 CASSPDDSPNTEAFF
TRBJ2-3 TRBV9 CASSVDGLAGADTQYF
TRBJ2-1 TRBV7-3 CASSSPRLAGGPVSEQFF
TRBJ1-3 TRBV10-3 CAITPDSGNTIYF
TRBJ2-2 TRBV6-5 CASSSGGPGGELFF
TRBJ2-5 TRBV4-1 CASSQGTSGGPQETQYF
TRBJ2-1 TRBV30 CAWDTSGQDNEQFF
TRBJ1-4 TRBV29-1 CSVRGQTNEKLFF
TRBJ2-1 TRBV28 CASSDPGGASGNEQFF
TRBJ1-1 TRBV14 CASSSSGERLEAFF
TRBJ2-7 TRBV6-1 CASSETIRVGYEQYF
TRBJ2-7 TRBV29-1 CSVEGSGGKPYEQYF
TRBJ2-7 TRBV6-2/TRBV6-3 CASSSAGQGTYEQYF
TRBJ2-5 TRBV4-1 CASSQVLAGGETQYF
TRBJ2-2 TRBV7-2 CASSLFWTTPTGELFF
TRBJ1-1 TRBV29-1 CSVESPGTEAFF
TRBJ1-1 TRBV21-1 CASSKGLGPEAFF
TRBJ2-3 TRBV11-3 CASSQGLAASTDTQYF
TRBJ1-2 TRBV12-2 CASRPRGQHGYTF
TRBJ2-1 TRBV3-1/TRBV3-2 CASSQDGETYNEQFF
TRBJ2-2 TRBV12-3/TRBV12-4 CASSGLSGGELFF
TRBJ2-1 TRBV4-1 CASSQGPGGRIEQFF
TRBJ2-7 TRBV29-1 CSVGRGSSYEQYF
TRBJ1-4 TRBV20-1 CSASPGQFNEKLFF
TRBJ1-1 TRBV2 CASQDGGAFF
TRBJ1-2 TRBV5-6 CASSSTSNYGYTF
TRBJ2-7 TRBV5-1 CASSLGPDSSYEQYF
TRBJ2-6 TRBV6-1 CASSEPRGGVSGANVLTF
TRBJ2-3 TRBV19 CASRHGGRGTDTQYF
TRBJ1-5 TRBV28 CASSQFPNRNQPQHF
TRBJ2-1 TRBV24-1 CATSEPQGLNEQFF
TRBJ2-2 TRBV3-1/TRBV3-2 CASNTDGQARGAVF
TRBJ2-2 TRBV5-1 CASSFGTSRNTGELFF
TRBJ1-2 TRBV5-1 CASSLPGGYGYTF
TRBJ1-4 TRBV6-5 CANGEQGANEKLFF
TRBJ1-6 TRBV4-2 CASSQEDRDSPLHF
TRBJ2-1 TRBV2 CASSEGREQFF
TRBJ1-6 TRBV5-5 CASSLGDRGNSPLHF
TRBJ1-3 TRBV15 CATSGRPTGDGNTIYF
TRBJ2-3 TRBV9 CASSGQIKQGLKSTDTQYF
TRBJ2-3 TRBV6-5 CASMVGGARTDTQYF
TRBJ1-2 TRBV3-1/TRBV3-2 CASSQRTGQSYGYTF
TRBJ1-1 TRBV5-1 CASSHGGGTEAFF
TRBJ2-7 TRBV5-1 CASSSTGSNEQYF